Here is one T cell receptor beta chain with its context. Repertoires were generated with immunoSEQ multiplex PCR, while TCRdb's copy carries only in-frame clones and drops some. Counted here are over a hundred clones, about 80% occurring once; the ten biggest clones make up under 20%. The sample is drawn from a study of primary melanoma T cells and metastatic recurrence. Study at large: Primary melanomas here were stage T2 to T4, over 1 mm thick.

Trimming removed 4 bases from V and 2 bases from J; junction bases left unmatched: 4. The CDR3 covers 14 residues. Germline V gene data show CDR1 as LNHDA and CDR2 as SQIVND (reference sequence). Primary melanoma in these patients was surgically resected but could recur metastatically. The source is a human donor with melanoma. Sequenced sample: melanoma tumor tissue. This chain connects TRBV19 to TRBJ2-7, with TRBD2 identical over 8 bases. CDR3 coding DNA: TGTGCCAGTAGTAAACAGCGGGGGCCCTACGAGCAGTACTTC. Residues: CASSKQRGPYEQYF.